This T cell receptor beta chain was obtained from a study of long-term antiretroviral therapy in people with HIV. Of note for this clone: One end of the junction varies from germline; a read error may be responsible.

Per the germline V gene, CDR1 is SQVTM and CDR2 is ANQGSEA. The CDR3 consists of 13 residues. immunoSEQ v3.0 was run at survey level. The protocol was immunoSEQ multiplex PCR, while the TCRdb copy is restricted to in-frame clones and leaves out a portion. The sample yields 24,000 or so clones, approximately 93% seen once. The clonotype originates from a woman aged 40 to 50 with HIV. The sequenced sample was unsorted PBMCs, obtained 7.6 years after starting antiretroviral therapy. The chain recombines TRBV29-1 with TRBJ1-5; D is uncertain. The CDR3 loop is CSVEEQKGQPQHF. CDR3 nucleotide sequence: TGCAGCGTGGAAGAGCAGAAAGGACAGCCCCAGCATTTT.